The present TCR beta chain was sequenced within a study of human T cells and chemical hapten exposure. Study-wide results and limits: TCRs above 1 in 1000 frequency did not change with DPC sensitization. Donors were affected by alopecia, so their immune reaction might vary from that of healthy individuals. Relative to control repertoires, expanded TCRs gave rise to significantly more large CDR3 similarity clusters.

Stated time point: patch test 3, about 24 weeks after DPC sensitization. Treatment indicated: therapeutic diphenylcyclopropenone sensitization with weekly scalp DPC. Unfractionated whole blood was the source of the extracted total RNA. Unique molecular identifiers were attached to individual cDNA molecules during library preparation. MiXCR, run by TCRdb on the RACE reads, gives a single entry per CDR3 protein. The table records some 38,000 distinct CDR3 sequences, 9% to 9.5% of them present only once. The CDR3 loop spans 14 amino acids. V lost 1 base and J lost 9; bases outside the gene matches: 7. Germline V lookup: CDR1 SNHLY, CDR2 FYNNEI. As concerns this clonotype: Antigen: not known.

Source: whole blood, taken in connection with sensitization to the hapten diphenylcyclopropenone (DPC). The chain combines TRBV2 with TRBJ1-2; 8 nucleotides agree with TRBD1. The TCR was taken from a man aged 45-65 years with alopecia areata. Some clones in this sample may be carry-over from other donors' samples. In DNA form, the CDR3 reads TGTGCCAGCAGTGAAGTCGGGACAGGAAGGAGCTACACCTTC. Residues: CASSEVGTGRSYTF. The full variable domain, completed using reference TRBV2 and TRBJ1-2, is EPEVTQTPSHQVTQMGQEVILRCVPISNHLYFYWYRQILGQKVEFLVSFYNNEISEKSEIFDDQFSVERPDGSNFTLKIRSTKLEDSAMYFCASSEVGTGRSYTFGSGTRLTVV.